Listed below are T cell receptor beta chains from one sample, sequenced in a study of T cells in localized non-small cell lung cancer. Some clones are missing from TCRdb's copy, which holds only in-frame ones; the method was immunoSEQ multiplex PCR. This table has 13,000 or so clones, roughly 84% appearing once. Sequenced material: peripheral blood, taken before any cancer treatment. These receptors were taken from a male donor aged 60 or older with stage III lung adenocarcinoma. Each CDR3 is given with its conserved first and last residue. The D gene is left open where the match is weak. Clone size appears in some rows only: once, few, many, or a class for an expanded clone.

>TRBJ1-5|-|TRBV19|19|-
TGTGCCAGTAGTGGGGGGCATACGGGGGGCGGGGTGGGCAATCAGCCCCAGCATTTT
CASSGGHTGGGVGNQPQHF
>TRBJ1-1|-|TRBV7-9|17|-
TGTGCCAGCAGCTTAAAATTTCGGGCAGGGCGGATCCCTGAAGCTTTCTTT
CASSLKFRAGRIPEAFF
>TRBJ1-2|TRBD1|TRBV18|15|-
TGTGCCAGCTCACCGGACGGACAGGGACGCTATGGCTACACCTTC
CASSPDGQGRYGYTF
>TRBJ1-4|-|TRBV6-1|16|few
TGTGCCAGCAGTGAGTGGACGGGTCCAACTAATGAAAAACTGTTTTTT
CASSEWTGPTNEKLFF
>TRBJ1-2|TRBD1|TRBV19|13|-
TGTGCCAGTAGTAGACAGGGAGGCTATGGCTACACCTTC
CASSRQGGYGYTF
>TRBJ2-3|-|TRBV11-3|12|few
TGTGCCAGCAGCGAGCTAGAAGGTACGCAGTATTTT
CASSELEGTQYF
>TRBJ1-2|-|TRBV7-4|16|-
TGTGCCAGCAGCCCGAGCCCTCAGACAGGAGCCAATGGCTACACCTTC
CASSPSPQTGANGYTF
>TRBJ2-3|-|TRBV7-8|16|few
TGTGCCAGCAGCTTTGCGGGGGCGCAAGACACAGATACGCAGTATTTT
CASSFAGAQDTDTQYF
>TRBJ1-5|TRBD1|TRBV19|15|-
TGTGCCAGTAGTGAGAACAGGGGGGCCAATCAGCCCCAGCATTTT
CASSENRGANQPQHF
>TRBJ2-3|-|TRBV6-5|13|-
TGTGCCAGCAGTTCCAGCCTCTCAGATACGCAGTATTTT
CASSSSLSDTQYF
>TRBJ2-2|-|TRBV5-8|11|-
TGTGCCAGCAGCTTCCCCGGGGAGCTGTTTTTT
CASSFPGELFF
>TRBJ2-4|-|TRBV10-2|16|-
TGCGCCAGCAGTCGCAGGGTTTATAGTGGCAAAAACATTCAGTACTTC
CASSRRVYSGKNIQYF
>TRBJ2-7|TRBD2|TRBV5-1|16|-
TGCGCCAGCAGTGGAGGGAGGGACCCTTTACCTACGACGCAGTACTTC
CASSGGRDPLPTTQYF
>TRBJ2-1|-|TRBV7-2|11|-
TGTGCCAGCAGCTTAGGAGATGAGCAGTTCTTC
CASSLGDEQFF
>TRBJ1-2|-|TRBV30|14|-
TGTGCCTTACAGCCCAGGGACTCCAGCGGGGGCTACACCTTC
CALQPRDSSGGYTF
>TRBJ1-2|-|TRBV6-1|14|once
TGTGCCAGCAAAACACCCTTAGCTAACTATGGCTACACCTTC
CASKTPLANYGYTF
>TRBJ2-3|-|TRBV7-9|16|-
TGTGCCAGCAGCCCGAAGGACGGGAGTACGACAGATACGCAGTATTTT
CASSPKDGSTTDTQYF
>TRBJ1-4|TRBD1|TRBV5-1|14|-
TGCGCCAGCAGCCCGGGACAGGGGAATGAAAAACTGTTTTTT
CASSPGQGNEKLFF
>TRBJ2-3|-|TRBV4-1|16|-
TGCGCCAGCAGCCAAGTGAGTGCCGCTAGCACAGATACACAGTATTTT
CASSQVSAASTDTQYF
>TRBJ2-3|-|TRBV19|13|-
TGTGCCAGTAGGGCCCTTGAAGCAGATACGCAGTATTTT
CASRALEADTQYF
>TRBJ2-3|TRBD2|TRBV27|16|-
TGTGCCAGCAGCCGATTAGCGGGAGGGGGCTCAGGTACGCAGTATTTT
CASSRLAGGGSGTQYF
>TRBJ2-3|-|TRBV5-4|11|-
TGTGCCAGCAGCCTCCGGGACAAGGTATATTTT
CASSLRDKVYF
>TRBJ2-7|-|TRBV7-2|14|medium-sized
TGTGCCAGCAGCTACGGGACTCGGACCTACGAGCAGTACTTC
CASSYGTRTYEQYF
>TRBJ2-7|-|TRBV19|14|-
TGTGCCAGTAGTATAACGAACAGACACTACGAGCAGTACTTC
CASSITNRHYEQYF
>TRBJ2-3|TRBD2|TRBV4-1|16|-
TGCGCCAGCAGCCAAGAACAGTCAGCGGGGCTCCGTGTGGAGTATTTT
CASSQEQSAGLRVEYF
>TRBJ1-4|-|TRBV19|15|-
TGTGCCAGTAGTATAGACAGCCAGCTTTATGAAAAACTGTTTTTT
CASSIDSQLYEKLFF
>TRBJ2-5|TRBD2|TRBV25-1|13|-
TGTGCCAGCACCAGGACTAGCCAAGAGACCCAGTACTTC
CASTRTSQETQYF
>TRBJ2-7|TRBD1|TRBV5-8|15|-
TGTGCCAGCAGCTTGGCTCGGGACAGGCATTACGAGCAGTACTTC
CASSLARDRHYEQYF
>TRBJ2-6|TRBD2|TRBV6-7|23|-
TGTGCCAGCAGTTACCCACGCCGTTTAGAGACTAGCGGGTCAAACTCTGGGGCCAACGTCCTGACTTTC
CASSYPRRLETSGSNSGANVLTF
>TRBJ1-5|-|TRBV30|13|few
TGTGCCTGGAGCTCGACAGACAATCAGCCCCAGCATTTT
CAWSSTDNQPQHF
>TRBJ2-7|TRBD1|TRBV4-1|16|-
TGCGCCAGCAGCCGAATCGGCCGGGACAGGGGGAGGGAGCAGTACTTC
CASSRIGRDRGREQYF
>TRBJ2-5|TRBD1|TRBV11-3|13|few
TGTGCCAGCAGCTTTACAGGGGGAGAGACCCAGTACTTC
CASSFTGGETQYF
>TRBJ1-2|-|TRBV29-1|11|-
TGCAGCGGTGGCGAAGCCCACGGCTACACCTTC
CSGGEAHGYTF
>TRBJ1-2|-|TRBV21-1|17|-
TGTGCCAGCAGCATTCCGAAACGACAGGGGGTCTCCCGTGGCTACACCTTC
CASSIPKRQGVSRGYTF
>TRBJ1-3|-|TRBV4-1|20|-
TGCGCCAGCAGCCAGGAAATTGGACGGATGGGTATAGGAACTGGAAACACCATATATTTT
CASSQEIGRMGIGTGNTIYF
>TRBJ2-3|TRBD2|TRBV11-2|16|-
TGTGCCAGCAGCCCCTCAGCGGGGGGGCCTTCGAGAACGCAGTATTTT
CASSPSAGGPSRTQYF
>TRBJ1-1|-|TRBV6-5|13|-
TGTGCCAGCGGGGCAGGGGCCGGCACTGAAGCTTTCTTT
CASGAGAGTEAFF
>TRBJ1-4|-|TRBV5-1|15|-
TGCGCCAGCAGTCCACAGACAATAAAGGGGGAAAAACTGTTTTTT
CASSPQTIKGEKLFF
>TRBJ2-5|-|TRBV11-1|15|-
TGTGCCAGCAGCTTAAATCCAGGGTTGGGAGAGACCCAGTACTTC
CASSLNPGLGETQYF
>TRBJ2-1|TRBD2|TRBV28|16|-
TGTGCCAGCAGTTTACGGCGGGAGGGGGGAGACAATGAGCAGTTCTTC
CASSLRREGGDNEQFF
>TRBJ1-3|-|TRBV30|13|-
TGTGCCTGGAGTGTACGGGGGGCAGGCACCATATATTTT
CAWSVRGAGTIYF
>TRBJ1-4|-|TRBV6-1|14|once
TGTGCCAGCAGCTCGAGGGGCTTAAATGAAAAACTGTTTTTT
CASSSRGLNEKLFF
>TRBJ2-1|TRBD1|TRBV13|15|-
TGTGCCAGCAGCCACCGGACAGGGGTATACAATGAGCAGTTCTTC
CASSHRTGVYNEQFF
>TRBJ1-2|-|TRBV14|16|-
TGTGCCAGCAGCCAAGATCGTCGGCAGGGACCCTATGGCTACACCTTC
CASSQDRRQGPYGYTF
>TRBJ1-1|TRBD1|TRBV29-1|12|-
TGCATCACGACAGGGGTTGGGACTGAAGCTTTCTTT
CITTGVGTEAFF
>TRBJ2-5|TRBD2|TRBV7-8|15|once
TGTGCCAGCAGCTTAGGACTAGCCGGTCAAGAGACCCAGTACTTC
CASSLGLAGQETQYF
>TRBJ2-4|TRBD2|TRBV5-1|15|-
TGCGCCAGCAGCCGCGGGACTAGCGGGAGTAGCATTCAGTACTTC
CASSRGTSGSSIQYF
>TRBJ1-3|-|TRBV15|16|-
TGTGCCACCAGCAGAAAAAAACAGGGCTCTGGAAACACCATATATTTT
CATSRKKQGSGNTIYF
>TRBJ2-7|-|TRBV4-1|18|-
TGCGCCAGCAGCCCGCGTCACCCCAGGACAGATTGGGGCCACGAGCAGTACTTC
CASSPRHPRTDWGHEQYF
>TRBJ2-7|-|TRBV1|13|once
TGCACCAGCCTCGGGACCAACCTCTACGAGCAGTACTTC
CTSLGTNLYEQYF
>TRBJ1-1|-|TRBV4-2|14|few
TGTGCCAGCAGCCAAGCGGAGGCGAACACTGAAGCTTTCTTT
CASSQAEANTEAFF
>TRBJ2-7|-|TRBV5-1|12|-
TGCGCCAGCAAACGAGAGGGGGGCGAGCAGTACTTC
CASKREGGEQYF
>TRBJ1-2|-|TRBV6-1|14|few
TGTGCCAGCAGCCCTCGTGGGGACGAGAAGGGCTACACCTTC
CASSPRGDEKGYTF
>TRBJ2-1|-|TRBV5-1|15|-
TGCGCCAGCAGCGAGGGGACAATGATTTACAATGAGCAGTTCTTC
CASSEGTMIYNEQFF
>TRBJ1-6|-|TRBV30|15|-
TGTGCCTGGGCCGCGACTGGGGGGGCTCAATCACCCCTCCACTTT
CAWAATGGAQSPLHF
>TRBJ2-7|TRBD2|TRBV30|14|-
TGTGCCTGGAGTGTAAACGGGGGGGGGAACGAGCAGTACTTC
CAWSVNGGGNEQYF
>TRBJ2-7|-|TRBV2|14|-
TGTGCCAGCAGTTGGGTCCGGGACACTGACGAGCAGTACTTC
CASSWVRDTDEQYF
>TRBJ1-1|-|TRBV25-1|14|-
TGTGCCAGCACTACGGGGGCGCTTGACACTGAAGCTTTCTTT
CASTTGALDTEAFF
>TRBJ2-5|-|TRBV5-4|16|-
TGTGCCAGCAGCTTGGGTGCGGGCGGGTACCAAGAGACCCAGTACTTC
CASSLGAGGYQETQYF